The rows below give T cell receptor beta chains drawn from one sample of a study of T cell responses to AZD1222 COVID-19 vaccine. Method: immunoSEQ multiplex PCR; TCRdb's copy keeps in-frame clones and lacks some. This sample carries over 85,000 clones, roughly 90% of them seen once, and the ten largest clones take under 8.5%. Sequenced material: peripheral blood, taken on day 0 of AZD1222 vaccination. The origin of the receptors is an adult in good health. CDR3s include the opening cysteine and the closing phenylalanine or tryptophan. Each record gives: J gene, D gene, V gene, clone size, CDR3 DNA, CDR3 protein. D genes are given only for firm matches. Only part of the rows carry a size: once, few, many, or a class if the clone is expanded.

j_gene: TRBJ2-5; d_gene: -; v_gene: TRBV24-1; abundance: -; CDR3nt: TGTGCCACCAGTGACCCTGCCAGGGGAGTAGACGAGACCCAGTACTTC; CDR3aa: CATSDPARGVDETQYF
j_gene: TRBJ1-1; d_gene: -; v_gene: TRBV28; abundance: -; CDR3nt: TGTGCCAGCAGTCCGGAGGACAGTATGAACACTGAAGCTTTCTTT; CDR3aa: CASSPEDSMNTEAFF
j_gene: TRBJ1-2; d_gene: -; v_gene: TRBV7-3; abundance: -; CDR3nt: TGTGCCAGCAGCCGGGAGGGTTATGGCTACACCTTC; CDR3aa: CASSREGYGYTF
j_gene: TRBJ1-2; d_gene: -; v_gene: TRBV27; abundance: -; CDR3nt: TGTGCCAGCAGTTCCACCCCGGACCCATACGGTGGCTACACCTTC; CDR3aa: CASSSTPDPYGGYTF
j_gene: TRBJ2-7; d_gene: -; v_gene: TRBV7-9; abundance: -; CDR3nt: TGTGCCAGCAGCTTGTACTACGAGCAGTACTTC; CDR3aa: CASSLYYEQYF
j_gene: TRBJ1-1; d_gene: -; v_gene: TRBV9; abundance: few; CDR3nt: TGTGCCAGCAGCCCCGCGCCAGGCAACATGAACACTGAAGCTTTCTTT; CDR3aa: CASSPAPGNMNTEAFF
j_gene: TRBJ2-1; d_gene: -; v_gene: TRBV7-3; abundance: -; CDR3nt: TGTGCCAGCAGCCCCCGGGAGCGTTCCTACAATGAGCAGTTCTTC; CDR3aa: CASSPRERSYNEQFF
j_gene: TRBJ2-1; d_gene: -; v_gene: TRBV6-6; abundance: -; CDR3nt: TGTGCCAGCAGTTACTCGGAAGGGAACAATGAGCAGTTCTTC; CDR3aa: CASSYSEGNNEQFF
j_gene: TRBJ1-6; d_gene: -; v_gene: TRBV5-5; abundance: -; CDR3nt: TGTGCCAGCGGAGGGAGCTCCTATAATTCACCCCTCCACTTT; CDR3aa: CASGGSSYNSPLHF
j_gene: TRBJ2-5; d_gene: TRBD2; v_gene: TRBV7-2; abundance: -; CDR3nt: TGTGCCAGCAGCTTTGCCGGTAGCGGGGGGATAGAGACCCAGTACTTC; CDR3aa: CASSFAGSGGIETQYF
j_gene: TRBJ2-1; d_gene: -; v_gene: TRBV24-1; abundance: -; CDR3nt: TGTGCCACCAGTGATTTGCCAGGGACCGCATCCTACAATGAGCAGTTCTTC; CDR3aa: CATSDLPGTASYNEQFF
j_gene: TRBJ1-6; d_gene: TRBD1; v_gene: TRBV28; abundance: -; CDR3nt: TGTGCCAGCAGTACACAGGGGGCAGGTCTCGAGTCCCTCCACTTT; CDR3aa: CASSTQGAGLESLHF
j_gene: TRBJ1-4; d_gene: -; v_gene: TRBV7-2; abundance: -; CDR3nt: TGTGCCAGCAGCTTAGAGGCTAGGAGAGAAAAACTGTTTTTT; CDR3aa: CASSLEARREKLFF
j_gene: TRBJ1-6; d_gene: -; v_gene: TRBV28; abundance: -; CDR3nt: TGTGCCAGCAGAGTAAGGAGCTCCTATAATTCACCCCTCCACTTT; CDR3aa: CASRVRSSYNSPLHF
j_gene: TRBJ2-1; d_gene: TRBD2; v_gene: TRBV5-8; abundance: -; CDR3nt: TGTGCCAGCAGCAAAGGGACTAGCGGGAGCAATGAGCAGTTCTTC; CDR3aa: CASSKGTSGSNEQFF
j_gene: TRBJ2-5; d_gene: -; v_gene: TRBV24-1; abundance: -; CDR3nt: TGTGCCACCAGTGACCCGTTCCAAGAGACCCAGTACTTC; CDR3aa: CATSDPFQETQYF
j_gene: TRBJ2-7; d_gene: -; v_gene: TRBV5-4; abundance: -; CDR3nt: TGTGCCAGCAGCTTGGCATATCAGGGTTCCTACGAGCAGTACTTC; CDR3aa: CASSLAYQGSYEQYF
j_gene: TRBJ2-6; d_gene: -; v_gene: TRBV7-9; abundance: -; CDR3nt: TGTGCCAGCAGCCCAGGGAACTCTGGGGCCAACGTCCTGACTTTC; CDR3aa: CASSPGNSGANVLTF
j_gene: TRBJ2-7; d_gene: TRBD1; v_gene: TRBV18; abundance: -; CDR3nt: TGTGCCAGCTCACCCGCCGGGACAGCCCTCTCCTACGAGCAGTACTTC; CDR3aa: CASSPAGTALSYEQYF
j_gene: TRBJ2-7; d_gene: TRBD1; v_gene: TRBV10-3; abundance: -; CDR3nt: TGTGCCATCAGTGAGGCCGGGACAGGGGACGAGCAGTACTTC; CDR3aa: CAISEAGTGDEQYF
j_gene: TRBJ2-7; d_gene: TRBD1; v_gene: TRBV29-1; abundance: -; CDR3nt: TGCAGCGTTGAAGATAAAACAGGGGACGAGCAGTACTTC; CDR3aa: CSVEDKTGDEQYF
j_gene: TRBJ1-1; d_gene: -; v_gene: TRBV5-4; abundance: -; CDR3nt: TGTGCCAGCAGCTTGTGGGGGAGGAAAACTGAAGCTTTCTTT; CDR3aa: CASSLWGRKTEAFF
j_gene: TRBJ2-1; d_gene: TRBD1; v_gene: TRBV7-2; abundance: -; CDR3nt: TGTGCCAGCAGCCCAGGACAGGGGAGTAGACAGTTCTTC; CDR3aa: CASSPGQGSRQFF
j_gene: TRBJ1-2; d_gene: TRBD1; v_gene: TRBV4-3; abundance: -; CDR3nt: TGCGCCAGCAGCCAAATCACAGGGGGCTATGGCTACACCTTC; CDR3aa: CASSQITGGYGYTF
j_gene: TRBJ2-5; d_gene: -; v_gene: TRBV5-1; abundance: -; CDR3nt: TGCGCCAGCAGCTTGATGTTCGGAGAGACCCAGTACTTC; CDR3aa: CASSLMFGETQYF
j_gene: TRBJ1-6; d_gene: -; v_gene: TRBV9; abundance: -; CDR3nt: TGTGCCAGCAGACGAGAGGATTCACCCCTCCACTTT; CDR3aa: CASRREDSPLHF
j_gene: TRBJ2-5; d_gene: -; v_gene: TRBV27; abundance: -; CDR3nt: TGTGCCACCAAAAGGGGACCTCAAGAGACCCAGTACTTC; CDR3aa: CATKRGPQETQYF
j_gene: TRBJ1-2; d_gene: TRBD1; v_gene: TRBV5-1; abundance: -; CDR3nt: TGCGCCAGCAGGGGACAGGGAATCTATGGCTACACCTTC; CDR3aa: CASRGQGIYGYTF
j_gene: TRBJ1-1; d_gene: TRBD1; v_gene: TRBV19; abundance: -; CDR3nt: TGTGCCAGTTCTAGGGGGCTCCTCGCTGAAGCTTTCTTT; CDR3aa: CASSRGLLAEAFF
j_gene: TRBJ1-2; d_gene: -; v_gene: TRBV27; abundance: -; CDR3nt: TGTGCCAGCAGTTTACGGCCCGCGGCGATGGGCTACACCTTC; CDR3aa: CASSLRPAAMGYTF
j_gene: TRBJ2-7; d_gene: -; v_gene: TRBV19; abundance: -; CDR3nt: TGTGCCAGTAGTACTAGTACATTAGTATCCTACGAGCAGTACTTC; CDR3aa: CASSTSTLVSYEQYF
j_gene: TRBJ2-1; d_gene: TRBD2; v_gene: TRBV9; abundance: -; CDR3nt: TGTGCCAGCAGCGCCCAACTAGCGGGAGAGAATGAGCAGTTCTTC; CDR3aa: CASSAQLAGENEQFF
j_gene: TRBJ1-2; d_gene: -; v_gene: TRBV29-1; abundance: -; CDR3nt: TGCAGCGTTGGGGAAAATGGGGAAGTCTATGGCTACACCTTC; CDR3aa: CSVGENGEVYGYTF
j_gene: TRBJ2-7; d_gene: TRBD2; v_gene: TRBV2; abundance: -; CDR3nt: TGTGCCAGCAGTGAAATGGGAGGACTAGCGGGGCCCTACGAGCAGTACTTC; CDR3aa: CASSEMGGLAGPYEQYF
j_gene: TRBJ1-5; d_gene: -; v_gene: TRBV2; abundance: -; CDR3nt: TGTGCCAGCAGACAGGGAGGCAATCAGCCCCAGCATTTT; CDR3aa: CASRQGGNQPQHF
j_gene: TRBJ1-2; d_gene: -; v_gene: TRBV29-1; abundance: -; CDR3nt: TGCAGCGTTGTGGCCAGTACTACGTCTGGCTACACCTTC; CDR3aa: CSVVASTTSGYTF
j_gene: TRBJ1-2; d_gene: -; v_gene: TRBV7-8; abundance: -; CDR3nt: TGTGCCAGCAGCTTAGGGCGGAACTATGGCTACACCTTC; CDR3aa: CASSLGRNYGYTF
j_gene: TRBJ1-3; d_gene: -; v_gene: TRBV5-1; abundance: -; CDR3nt: TGCGCCAGCAGCGGTTCGGGGAACTCTGGAAACACCATATATTTT; CDR3aa: CASSGSGNSGNTIYF
j_gene: TRBJ1-2; d_gene: -; v_gene: TRBV6-5; abundance: -; CDR3nt: TGTGCCAGCAGTTCTGGGGGCCCCAACTATGGCTACACCTTC; CDR3aa: CASSSGGPNYGYTF
j_gene: TRBJ1-1; d_gene: TRBD1; v_gene: TRBV19; abundance: -; CDR3nt: TGTGCCAGTAGTAAGGGGACTGGGACAGGAGACCGAGAGGAAGCTTTCTTT; CDR3aa: CASSKGTGTGDREEAFF
j_gene: TRBJ1-1; d_gene: -; v_gene: TRBV5-1; abundance: -; CDR3nt: TGCGCCAGCAGCGCTGAAGTTACTTGGCTGAACACTGAAGCTTTCTTT; CDR3aa: CASSAEVTWLNTEAFF
j_gene: TRBJ2-7; d_gene: -; v_gene: TRBV21-1; abundance: -; CDR3nt: TGTGCCAGCAGATTCCAGGAGAGGGAGCAGTACTTC; CDR3aa: CASRFQEREQYF
j_gene: TRBJ1-5; d_gene: TRBD1; v_gene: TRBV9; abundance: once; CDR3nt: TGTGCCAGCAGCGTTGAAGGGGGCGGTCAGCCCCAGCATTTT; CDR3aa: CASSVEGGGQPQHF
j_gene: TRBJ1-3; d_gene: -; v_gene: TRBV7-6; abundance: -; CDR3nt: TGTGCCAGCAGCTCCGGGTACTCTGGAAACACCATATATTTT; CDR3aa: CASSSGYSGNTIYF
j_gene: TRBJ2-1; d_gene: TRBD1; v_gene: TRBV10-3; abundance: -; CDR3nt: TGTGCCATCATGACAGGGGGCACCTACAATGAGCAGTTCTTC; CDR3aa: CAIMTGGTYNEQFF
j_gene: TRBJ1-1; d_gene: -; v_gene: TRBV7-2; abundance: -; CDR3nt: TGTGCCAGCAGCTTAGTCCCTGAAGCTTTCTTT; CDR3aa: CASSLVPEAFF
j_gene: TRBJ2-7; d_gene: TRBD1; v_gene: TRBV12-3/TRBV12-4; abundance: -; CDR3nt: TGTGCCAGCAGTAGGGACAGGGGGCACGAGCAGTACTTC; CDR3aa: CASSRDRGHEQYF
j_gene: TRBJ1-5; d_gene: -; v_gene: TRBV6-2/TRBV6-3; abundance: -; CDR3nt: TGTGCCAGCAGTTACCGAGGGCATAGCAATCAGCCCCAGCATTTT; CDR3aa: CASSYRGHSNQPQHF
j_gene: TRBJ2-2; d_gene: TRBD1; v_gene: TRBV7-2; abundance: -; CDR3nt: TGTGCCAGCAGCTCGACAGGGGTGAGGGCCGGGGAGCTGTTTTTT; CDR3aa: CASSSTGVRAGELFF
j_gene: TRBJ2-3; d_gene: -; v_gene: TRBV27; abundance: -; CDR3nt: TGTGCCAGCAGCTCCAATATAGGGACAGATACGCAGTATTTT; CDR3aa: CASSSNIGTDTQYF
j_gene: TRBJ2-5; d_gene: TRBD2; v_gene: TRBV7-6; abundance: -; CDR3nt: TGTGCCAGCAGCTCAGGACTAGCGGGGGTTCAAGAGACCCAGTACTTC; CDR3aa: CASSSGLAGVQETQYF
j_gene: TRBJ2-7; d_gene: -; v_gene: TRBV28; abundance: once; CDR3nt: TGTGCCAGCAGGAGGGGGACGGGCTCCTACGAGCAGTACTTC; CDR3aa: CASRRGTGSYEQYF
j_gene: TRBJ1-5; d_gene: -; v_gene: TRBV2; abundance: few; CDR3nt: TGTGCCAGCAGTGGACCCGCTAATCAGCCCCAGCATTTT; CDR3aa: CASSGPANQPQHF
j_gene: TRBJ1-5; d_gene: -; v_gene: TRBV28; abundance: -; CDR3nt: TGTGCCAGCAGTTTATGGGACAGTAACTATAGCAATCAGCCCCAGCATTTT; CDR3aa: CASSLWDSNYSNQPQHF
j_gene: TRBJ1-1; d_gene: -; v_gene: TRBV7-9; abundance: -; CDR3nt: TGTGCCAGCAGCTTAGCCGCGACGGTTTTCTTT; CDR3aa: CASSLAATVFF